This T cell receptor beta chain was sequenced for a study of blood T cell repertoires in COVID-19. The CDR3 length is 14 residues. In germline, CDR1 is SGDLS, CDR2 YYNGEE. The germline V and J ends were trimmed by 0 bases and 4 bases, with 9 bases remaining between them. The data were produced by immunoSEQ multiplex PCR, yet TCRdb's version contains in-frame clones alone and is incomplete. This sample has some 200,000 clones; 80% to 90% occur once, and the top ten carry over 3%. The specimen was PBMCs or T cells enriched from blood (not recorded which). This clonotype was obtained from a woman in her forties or fifties in a cohort exposed to, infected with or recovered from COVID-19 (not recorded which). The V and J genes are TRBV9 and TRBJ2-3; TRBD1 is a possible D gene (5 bases). CDR3 residues: CASSVEGLADTQYF. The CDR3 DNA sequence: TGTGCCAGCAGCGTAGAGGGGTTGGCAGATACGCAGTATTTT.